The 24 T cell receptor beta chains below come from one sample, sequenced in a study of T cells after yellow fever vaccination. TCRdb independently ran MiXCR on the 5' RACE reads; one entry per CDR3 protein. The sample yields about 150,000 distinct CDR3 sequences, approximately 6.2% seen once. The material sequenced was CD4+ T cells sorted from PBMCs, taken on the day of the first yellow fever vaccination. These receptors all stem from a man younger than 35 who received the YFV17D yellow fever vaccine.

The sample holds many counts of this clonotype. V gene TRBV7-3 combines with J gene TRBJ1-5; the match to TRBD1 covers 8 bases. CDR3 size: 13 residues. J was trimmed by 5 bases and V by 6 bases; bases with no gene match: 3. Germline values: CDR1 SGHTA, CDR2 FQGTGA. The DNA for the CDR3 is TGTGCCAGCAGTCTGGACAGGGATCAGCCCCAGCATTTT. This codes for CASSLDRDQPQHF.

The table lists this clonotype with a few counts. The chain employs TRBV10-3 and TRBJ2-7; D is unclear. The CDR3 is 13 amino acids. The germline V gene encodes CDR1 ENHRY and CDR2 SYGVKD. Trimming cost V 6 bases and J 7 bases, with 16 bases left between them. CDR3 sequence reads: CAISSPEQWEQYF. CDR3 DNA: TGTGCCATCAGCTCACCGGAACAGTGGGAGCAGTACTTC.

This clonotype was seen at least ten times. The DNA for the CDR3 is TGTGCCAGCAGCCGGGGACAGGGGGCATACTATGGCTACACCTTC. It codes for CASSRGQGAYYGYTF. The chain carries TRBV12-3 or TRBV12-4 and TRBJ1-2, with 12 positions matching TRBD1. The CDR3 covers 15 residues. After removal of 6 bases from V and 3 bases from J, the junction contained 5 bases not matched to a gene.

This clonotype was counted between two and nine times. The J gene is TRBJ2-5, the V gene TRBV6-2 or TRBV6-3; a possible D gene is TRBD2 (7 bases). This CDR3 is 17 amino acids long. Germline V gene data show CDR1 as MNHEY and CDR2 as SVGEGT. The V and J ends lost 6 bases and 2 bases respectively, with 22 bases between them. The chain's CDR3 is CASSVTWRGPGQETQYF. CDR3 sequence (DNA): TGTGCCAGCAGCGTTACGTGGCGGGGGCCCGGTCAAGAGACCCAGTACTTC.

In its sample, this clonotype was seen many times. The V and J genes are TRBV20-1 and TRBJ2-5, with D possibly TRBD2 on 5 matching bases. Trimming took 6 bases from V and 2 from J, leaving 10 bases between them. The CDR3 contains 12 residues. Per germline, CDR1 DFQATT and CDR2 SNEGSKA (reference sequence). CDR3 residues: CSASGIQETQYF. CDR3 coding DNA: TGCAGTGCATCGGGGATACAAGAGACCCAGTACTTC.

The rearrangement links TRBV4-1 to TRBJ2-5; D possibly corresponds to TRBD2 (6 bases). V lost 0 bases and J 3 bases, leaving 26 bases between the germline ends. The CDR3 contains 20 residues. CDR1 is MGHRA, CDR2 YSYEKL, per germline. CDR3 in amino acids: CASSQEGRGSRGPQKETQYF. The CDR3 DNA follows: TGCGCCAGCAGCCAAGAGGGGCGGGGTAGCCGGGGTCCACAAAAAGAGACCCAGTACTTC.

This clonotype was counted many times. J is TRBJ2-3 and V is TRBV15; 9 positions match TRBD1. V dropped 0 bases and J dropped 4; count of bases not matched to a gene: 5. The CDR3 consists of 16 residues. Germline CDR1 LNHNV, CDR2 YYDKDF (reference sequence). The CDR3 loop is CATSREGDRVADTQYF. The CDR3 DNA reads as TGTGCCACCAGCAGAGAGGGGGACAGGGTCGCAGATACGCAGTATTTT. Full variable domain (rest looked up from reference TRBV15 and TRBJ2-3): DAMVIQNPRYQVTQFGKPVTLSCSQTLNHNVMYWYQQKSSQAPKLLFHYYDKDFNNEADTPDNFQSRRPNTSFCFLDIRSPGLGDTAMYLCATSREGDRVADTQYFGPGTRLTVL.

The V gene is TRBV28, the J gene TRBJ1-4; perhaps TRBD1 as D (5 bases). Germline values: CDR1 MDHEN, CDR2 SYDVKM. The length of the CDR3 is 15 residues. The V end lost 7 bases, the J end lost 7 bases, and 19 bases lay between the germline ends. The CDR3, as DNA: TGTGCCAGCATATCGGAGGGGCAGTACGGTGAAAAACTGTTTTTT. It encodes CASISEGQYGEKLFF.

The V and J genes are TRBV24-1 and TRBJ2-1, with 8 nucleotides matching TRBD2. The CDR3 loop spans 12 amino acids. Germline V gene lookup returns CDR1 KGHDR and CDR2 SFDVKD. After removal of 2 bases from V and 16 bases from J, the junction contained 6 bases not matched to a gene. The CDR3 is CATSDYRGGLFF. The CDR3 bases are TGTGCCACCAGTGATTACCGGGGGGGCCTTTTCTTC.

The V call is TRBV20-1, the J call TRBJ2-3; D possibly corresponds to TRBD2 (5 bases). V was clipped by 3 bases and J by 2 bases, with 12 bases between them. CDR1 is DFQATT and CDR2 is SNEGSKA in the germline V gene (reference sequence). The CDR3 contains 14 residues. The CDR3 nucleotides are TGCAGTGCTAGGCGGAGCGGCGACACAGATACGCAGTATTTT. It translates to CSARRSGDTDTQYF.

This clonotype has ten or more counts. The rearrangement links TRBV20-1 to TRBJ2-4; 7 bases line up with TRBD2. V trimming: 5 bases; J trimming: 6 bases; junction bases outside the gene matches: 7. Germline V gene data show CDR1 as DFQATT and CDR2 as SNEGSKA (reference sequence). This CDR3 comprises 13 residues. In DNA, the CDR3 is TGCAGTGCTCCCTTAGCGGGTTCAAACATTCAGTACTTC. Protein product: CSAPLAGSNIQYF.

This clonotype was picked up a small number of times. The chain carries TRBV23-1 and TRBJ2-1, with D unresolved. TRBV23-1 counts as an open reading frame of uncertain function. This CDR3 spans 11 amino acids. Trimming removed 9 bases from V and 6 bases from J, with 9 bases in between. CDR3 residues: CARIRPNEQFF. The CDR3 DNA sequence: TGCGCCAGGATCAGACCCAATGAGCAGTTCTTC.

This clonotype was seen many times. The V gene is TRBV24-1, the J gene TRBJ2-1; 11 positions match TRBD2. The V and J ends lost 8 bases and 7 bases, in that order; junction bases with no gene match: 3. The CDR3 has 13 residues. Per germline, CDR1 KGHDR and CDR2 SFDVKD. The CDR3: CATMSSGGNEQFF. The CDR3 bases are TGTGCCACCATGTCTAGCGGGGGGAATGAGCAGTTCTTC.

This clonotype was seen ten or more times. The J gene is TRBJ1-1, the V gene TRBV2; TRBD1 matches at 7 bases. Trimming took 8 bases from V and 0 from J; bases not matched to a gene: 9. The CDR3 runs to 15 residues. Germline V gene lookup returns CDR1 SNHLY and CDR2 FYNNEI. Here the CDR3 DNA reads TGTGCCAGCTCGGGGCAGGGGGTCATGAACACTGAAGCTTTCTTT. Residues: CASSGQGVMNTEAFF.

This clonotype was seen a few times. The chain carries TRBV20-1 and TRBJ2-3, with 8 bases fitting TRBD2. The trim removed 3 bases at V and 4 bases at J, leaving 9 bases unmatched. The CDR3 extends over 15 amino acids. The V gene's germline CDR1 is DFQATT and CDR2 SNEGSKA (reference sequence). The CDR3 reads CSASFSGGLADTQYF. DNA for the CDR3: TGCAGTGCTAGCTTCTCGGGGGGGCTGGCAGATACGCAGTATTTT.

This clonotype was counted ten times or more. This sequence joins TRBV7-2 and TRBJ2-7; 10 nucleotides align to TRBD2. The V gene end was trimmed by 4 bases and the J gene end by 3 bases; junction bases not matched to a gene: 9. The CDR3 totals 16 residues. Germline V gene lookup returns CDR1 SGHTA and CDR2 FQGNSA. The CDR3 region is CASSSLAGGWDYEQYF. In nucleotides, the CDR3 is TGTGCCAGCAGCTCCTTAGCGGGGGGCTGGGACTACGAGCAGTACTTC.

This clonotype was observed at least ten times. The CDR3 DNA is TGTGCCAGCAGTTACCGGCAGGGGCTTCAGCCCCAGCATTTT. Translating gives CASSYRQGLQPQHF. The chain employs TRBV6-5 and TRBJ1-5; maybe TRBD1 (6 bases). V lost 2 bases and J lost 6, with 11 bases in between. The CDR3 sequence is 14 residues long. CDR1 is MNHEY and CDR2 is SVGAGI in the germline V gene.

V gene TRBV5-4 combines with J gene TRBJ1-2; D uncertain. This CDR3 contains 15 residues. Trimming took off 1 base at V and 4 bases at J, with 14 bases between the two ends. Germline CDR1 reads SGHNT; CDR2 reads YYREEE (reference sequence). The CDR3 loop reads CASSLYIGSLYGYTF. The CDR3 nucleotides are TGTGCCAGCAGCTTGTATATTGGCAGCCTCTATGGCTACACCTTC.

The V and J genes are TRBV12-3 or TRBV12-4 and TRBJ2-3; 11 positions agree with TRBD1. The CDR3 has 15 amino acids. The J segment lost 4 bases and the V segment lost 7 bases, leaving 7 bases of the junction unmatched. CDR3 residues: CASTTDRGLSDTQYF. The DNA of the CDR3 is TGTGCCAGCACTACGGACAGGGGGCTGTCAGATACGCAGTATTTT.

This clonotype appeared many times. The J gene is TRBJ2-5, the V gene TRBV7-2, with D hard to call. V was pared by 1 base and J by 9 bases, with 9 bases between. Germline V CDR1 and CDR2: SGHTA, FQGNSA. CDR3 size: 12 residues. CDR3 DNA sequence: TGTGCCAGCAGCTTAGAATCTATGGCCCAGTACTTC. This translates into CASSLESMAQYF. The whole variable domain, filled in from reference TRBV7-2 and TRBJ2-5, reads GAGVSQSPSNKVTEKGKDVELRCDPISGHTALYWYRQSLGQGLEFLIYFQGNSAPDKSGLPSDRFSAERTGGSVSTLTIQRTQQEDSAVYLCASSLESMAQYFGPGTRLLVL.

The chain combines TRBV7-2 with TRBJ2-3; no reliable D call. CDR1 is SGHTA and CDR2 is FQGNSA in the germline V gene. The CDR3 covers 14 residues. Trimming removed 2 bases at V and 2 bases at J, with 8 bases between. The CDR3 is CASSLTPSTDTQYF. In DNA form, the CDR3 reads TGTGCCAGCAGCTTAACCCCATCCACAGATACGCAGTATTTT.

The chain joins TRBV4-2 to TRBJ2-7, with D possibly matching TRBD2 (6 bases). The length of the CDR3 is 14 residues. V lost 5 bases and J 1 base, leaving 12 bases between the germline ends. Germline V gene sequence: CDR1 LGHNA, CDR2 YNFKEQ. The CDR3 spells CASSVRDSSYEQYF. CDR3 DNA sequence: TGTGCCAGCAGCGTCCGGGACTCTTCCTACGAGCAGTACTTC.

The V call is TRBV7-2, the J call TRBJ1-5; the match to TRBD1 covers 8 bases. J was trimmed by 5 bases and V by 6 bases; bases with no gene match: 0. CDR3 length: 12 residues. Germline V gene sequence: CDR1 SGHTA, CDR2 FQGNSA. This CDR3 reads CASRTGDQPQHF. The CDR3 nucleotides read TGTGCCAGCAGGACAGGGGATCAGCCCCAGCATTTT. The whole variable domain, remainder taken from reference TRBV7-2 and TRBJ1-5, is GAGVSQSPSNKVTEKGKDVELRCDPISGHTALYWYRQSLGQGLEFLIYFQGNSAPDKSGLPSDRFSAERTGGSVSTLTIQRTQQEDSAVYLCASRTGDQPQHFGDGTRLSIL.

This clonotype occurred a few times. The chain has TRBV7-9 and TRBJ2-7; no clear D. Per germline, CDR1 SEHNR and CDR2 FQNEAQ (reference sequence). This CDR3 has 12 amino acids. The V gene lost 5 bases and the J gene lost 6 bases, with 11 bases spanning the gap. This CDR3 is CASSGDISEQYV. The CDR3 nucleotides are TGTGCCAGCAGCGGGGATATTAGCGAGCAGTACGTC.